What follows are 19 T cell receptor beta chains derived from one specimen sequenced in a study of CD8+CD57+ T cells in acquired aplastic anemia. Sequencing involved patients with CD8+CD57+ cell expansion previously shown by flow cytometry. TCR beta VDJ and CDR3 profiles were obtained from a genomic DNA template. TCRdb re-derived calls from the reads in MiXCR, one entry per CDR3 protein. Among some 120,000 distinct CDR3 sequences, 40% were seen once, and the ten largest hold over 2%. Sequencing was done on a sample of sorted CD4+, CD8+, or CD8+CD57+ T cells (not recorded which) from PBMCs. The receptors here all came from a human donor with aplastic anemia.

This clonotype was observed many times. J is TRBJ2-4 and V is TRBV6-1; D unclear. The CDR3 has 15 amino acids. Per the germline V gene, CDR1 is MNHNS and CDR2 is SASEGT. Trimming removed 5 bases from V and 0 bases from J, with 11 bases in between. CDR3 sequence reads: CASSRTILAKNIQYF. CDR3 DNA sequence: TGTGCCAGCAGTCGCACGATACTAGCCAAAAACATTCAGTACTTC.

This clonotype came up many times. J is TRBJ1-4 and V is TRBV19; tentative D call: TRBD1 (5 bases). CDR3 length: 14 residues. V lost 7 bases and J lost 0, with 9 bases in between. CDR1 is LNHDA, CDR2 SQIVND, per germline (reference sequence). The CDR3 loop reads CASTDSATNEKLFF. DNA for the CDR3: TGTGCCAGTACTGACAGTGCAACTAATGAAAAACTGTTTTTT.

This clonotype was found many times. V usage is TRBV2 and J usage is TRBJ1-6; D remains ambiguous. Trimming took off 1 base at V and 0 bases at J, with 7 bases between the two ends. The CDR3 totals 16 residues. The V gene's germline CDR1 is SNHLY and CDR2 FYNNEI. CDR3 region: CASSEVRDSYNSPLHF. The CDR3 bases are TGTGCCAGCAGTGAAGTTAGGGACTCCTATAATTCACCCCTCCACTTT.

This clonotype was recorded many times. The V call is TRBV7-6, the J call TRBJ2-5, with 7 bases fitting TRBD1. The germline gives CDR1 SGHVS, CDR2 FNYEAQ. The junction had 4 bases not matched to a gene; V was cut back by 4 bases and J by 5 bases. The CDR3 spans 13 residues. The CDR3 here is CASSSGTVETQYF. CDR3 bases: TGTGCCAGCAGCTCCGGGACAGTGGAGACCCAGTACTTC. Based on the CDR3 plus reference TRBV7-6 and TRBJ2-5, the full variable domain is GAGVSQSPRYKVTKRGQDVALRCDPISGHVSLYWYRQALGQGPEFLTYFNYEAQQDKSGLPNDRFSAERPEGSISTLTIQRTEQRDSAMYRCASSSGTVETQYFGPGTRLLVL.

This clonotype was seen at least ten times. The J gene is TRBJ1-6, the V gene TRBV11-2; tentatively, D is TRBD1 (6 bases). This CDR3 has 14 residues. From germline, CDR1 is SGHAT and CDR2 FQNNGV. Between the trimmed V and J ends, which lost 6 bases and 14 bases, there was a span of 20 bases. CDR3 loop: CASSARTVPLSLHF. DNA of the CDR3: TGTGCCAGCAGTGCTCGGACAGTACCTTTATCCCTCCACTTT.

This clonotype was counted once. One base away lies a much larger clone, so this may be a sequencing read error. The chain is built from TRBV6-2 or TRBV6-3 and TRBJ1-3, with D maybe TRBD1 (5 bases). Germline CDR1 and CDR2: MNHEY and SVGEGT. This CDR3 is 13 amino acids long. The CDR3 region is CATLEGSGNTTYF. The CDR3 DNA follows: TGTGCCACCCTGGAGGGGTCCGGAAACACCACATATTTT.

This rearrangement joins TRBV29-1 to TRBJ2-7; tentative D call: TRBD1 (5 bases). The CDR3 totals 13 residues. Trimming pared 6 bases from V and 5 bases from J, leaving 17 bases between. Germline V gene lookup returns CDR1 SQVTM and CDR2 ANQGSEA. CDR3 loop: CSVWTLKVHEQYF. The CDR3, as DNA: TGCAGCGTGTGGACACTAAAGGTCCACGAGCAGTACTTC.

In this sample, this clonotype turned up many times. This chain connects TRBV19 to TRBJ2-2, with 7 bases fitting TRBD1. V was clipped by 1 base and J by 6 bases; unmatched bases: 2. CDR3 length: 14 residues. CDR1 is LNHDA, CDR2 SQIVND, per germline (reference sequence). The CDR3 spells CASSIVQGAGELFF. The CDR3 DNA is TGTGCCAGTAGTATAGTCCAGGGGGCCGGGGAGCTGTTTTTT.

The chain carries TRBV10-2 and TRBJ2-6; 8 bases are shared with TRBD2. V was pared by 0 bases and J by 4 bases, with 8 bases of the junction left unmatched. Germline V gene lookup returns CDR1 WSHSY and CDR2 SAAADI. This CDR3 is built from 18 residues. CDR3 sequence: CASSESGGRGAGANVLTF. CDR3 sequence (DNA): TGCGCCAGCAGTGAGTCGGGGGGGCGGGGGGCAGGGGCCAACGTCCTGACTTTC.

The V call is TRBV20-1, the J call TRBJ2-7; 8 bases fit TRBD1. The CDR3 length is 15 residues. V was clipped by 6 bases and J by 1 base; unmatched bases: 11. Germline lookup yields CDR1 DFQATT and CDR2 SNEGSKA (reference sequence). The CDR3 spells CSATFRDRLSYEQYF. In DNA, the CDR3 is TGCAGTGCCACATTCCGGGACAGGTTATCCTACGAGCAGTACTTC.

CDR3 protein: CASSEGLGQGANSPLHF. The CDR3 coding sequence is TGTGCCAGCAGTGAAGGCCTGGGACAGGGGGCGAATTCACCCCTCCACTTT. This chain links TRBV2 with TRBJ1-6; 12 bases agree with TRBD1. The CDR3 loop spans 17 amino acids. Germline V gene sequence: CDR1 SNHLY, CDR2 FYNNEI. Trimming took 1 base from V and 7 from J; bases not matched to a gene: 5.

This clonotype has a count of ten or more. This rearrangement joins TRBV24-1 to TRBJ2-6; 8 bases are shared with TRBD2. There are 19 residues in the CDR3. Germline V CDR1 and CDR2: KGHDR, SFDVKD. After removal of 3 bases from V and 0 bases from J, the junction contained 9 bases not matched to a gene. The DNA of the CDR3 is TGTGCCACCAGTGATGCCAGCGGGGGCCAACTCTCTGGGGCCAACGTCCTGACTTTC. It yields the protein CATSDASGGQLSGANVLTF.

This clonotype occurred many times. The chain recombines TRBV14 with TRBJ2-3; 9 nucleotides align to TRBD2. V trimming: 6 bases; J trimming: 5 bases; junction bases outside the gene matches: 3. CDR1 and CDR2 (germline): SGHDN, FVKESK. CDR3 length equals 13 residues. The CDR3 DNA reads as TGTGCCAGCAGGGGTAGCGGGGGAGATACGCAGTATTTT. Residues: CASRGSGGDTQYF. The variable domain in full, completed from reference TRBV14 and TRBJ2-3, reads EAGVTQFPSHSVIEKGQTVTLRCDPISGHDNLYWYRRVMGKEIKFLLHFVKESKQDESGMPNNRFLAERTGGTYSTLKVQPAELEDSGVYFCASRGSGGDTQYFGPGTRLTVL.

To note about this clonotype: A read error may produce the germline difference seen at one junction end. The chain uses TRBV27 and TRBJ2-7; D may be TRBD1 (5 bases). This CDR3 comprises 14 residues. Germline CDR1 MNHEY, CDR2 SMNVEV (reference sequence). CDR3 in amino acids: CASSLRGYPYEQCF. The CDR3 DNA sequence: TGTGCCAGCAGTTTAAGGGGTTACCCCTACGAGCAGTGCTTC.

About this clonotype: The junction and the germline gene differ at one end; a read error may be behind it. This rearrangement joins TRBV7-7 to TRBJ2-1, with a weak D call TRBD2 (6 bases). There are 14 residues in the CDR3. The germline CDR1 and CDR2 sequences are SSHAT and FNYEAQ (reference sequence). DNA of the CDR3: TGTGCCAGCAGCTCAGGGACTGGACACAATGAGCAGTCCTTC. Protein sequence: CASSSGTGHNEQSF.

Details on this clonotype: An end of the junction differs from the germline gene, which may be a read error. The chain is built from TRBV19 and TRBJ1-1, with D maybe TRBD1 (5 bases). CDR1 is LNHDA and CDR2 is SQIVND in the germline V gene (reference sequence). CDR3 length equals 14 residues. The CDR3 here is CASSIDGSDTGAFF. In DNA, the CDR3 is TGCGCCAGTAGTATAGATGGGTCGGACACTGGAGCTTTCTTT.

This clonotype appeared a few times. This chain connects TRBV12-3 or TRBV12-4 to TRBJ2-2; TRBD2 matches at 9 bases. The CDR3 is 15 amino acids. Trimming took 1 base from V and 7 from J; bases not matched to a gene: 4. Here the CDR3 DNA reads TGTGCCAGCAGTTTAGGCGGGGGGGCAAACGGGGAGCTGTTTTTT. Encoded protein: CASSLGGGANGELFF.

This clonotype has a handful of counts. The chain links TRBV12-3 or TRBV12-4 to TRBJ2-5; possibly TRBD2 for D (5 bases). The CDR3 runs 16 residues. Trimming cost V 2 bases and J 5 bases, with 18 bases left between them. As DNA, the CDR3 is TGTGCCAGCAGTTTAAGGTGGCCGACCCCGGGGGAGACCCAGTACTTC. This translates into CASSLRWPTPGETQYF.

At least ten counts were recorded for this clonotype. The gene calls are TRBV5-6 and TRBJ1-2; maybe TRBD1 (6 bases). The V gene's germline CDR1 is SGHDT and CDR2 YYEEEE. Trimming pared 4 bases from V and 4 bases from J, leaving 23 bases between. The CDR3 has 17 residues. In nucleotides, the CDR3 is TGTGCCAGCAGCAATACAGGGCCCAGTGAGAGGGGCTATGGCTACACCTTC. This translates into CASSNTGPSERGYGYTF.